Shown below are 21 T cell receptor beta chains from a single sample sequenced in a study of control samples from healthy donors and cancer patients. Profiled with immunoSEQ multiplex PCR; TCRdb holds only in-frame clones, not every one. The sample carries around 78,000 clones, around 94% recorded once. Sequenced: blood. The receptors were gathered from a woman aged 18-29 years in good health.

This rearrangement joins TRBV6-5 to TRBJ2-3; TRBD1 matches at 10 bases. J gave up 1 base and V 2 bases, and 3 bases lay outside the gene matches. CDR1 is MNHEY and CDR2 is SVGAGI in the germline V gene. This CDR3 contains 16 residues. CDR3 coding DNA: TGTGCCAGCAGTTACCTGGACAGGGGGGGCACAGATACGCAGTATTTT. This codes for CASSYLDRGGTDTQYF.

The CDR3 DNA reads TGTGCCAGCAGTTTCGGGGGCGCCCACAATGAGCAGTTCTTC. Amino acids: CASSFGGAHNEQFF. The chain links TRBV28 to TRBJ2-1; TRBD1 or TRBD2 may be the D gene (6 bases each). The CDR3 contains 14 residues. CDR1 is MDHEN, CDR2 SYDVKM, per germline. V gave up 3 bases and J gave up 5 bases, with 11 bases separating them. Full variable domain (rest looked up from reference TRBV28 and TRBJ2-1): DVKVTQSSRYLVKRTGEKVFLECVQDMDHENMFWYRQDPGLGLRLIYFSYDVKMKEKGDIPEGYSVSREKKERFSLILESASTNQTSMYLCASSFGGAHNEQFFGPGTRLTVL.

This rearrangement joins TRBV29-1 to TRBJ1-2; 7 bases match TRBD1. The CDR3 is made up of 13 amino acids. V lost 4 bases and J lost 1; bases outside the gene matches: 3. Germline V gives CDR1 SQVTM, CDR2 ANQGSEA. CDR3 sequence reads: CSVGQGINYGYTF. The CDR3, as DNA: TGCAGCGTTGGACAGGGTATTAACTATGGCTACACCTTC. Complete variable domain (other parts from reference TRBV29-1 and TRBJ1-2): SAVISQKPSRDICQRGTSLTIQCQVDSQVTMMFWYRQQPGQSLTLIATANQGSEATYESGFVIDKFPISRPNLTFSTLTVSNMSPEDSSIYLCSVGQGINYGYTFGSGTRLTVV.

The chain combines TRBV29-1 with TRBJ1-2; D is unclear. The length of the CDR3 is 14 residues. The ends were cut back, 0 bases at V and 7 bases at J, with 15 bases in the middle. The V gene's germline CDR1 is SQVTM and CDR2 ANQGSEA. The CDR3 DNA is TGCAGCGTTGAAGAGGTAGACGCGCTCGGTGGCTACACCTTC. This encodes CSVEEVDALGGYTF.

This clone was observed a single time. J is TRBJ1-2 and V is TRBV27, with 10 nucleotides matching TRBD1. Germline trimming cut 4 bases from V and 2 bases from J; bases unmatched to any gene: 4. The germline V gene has CDR1 MNHEY and CDR2 SMNVEV (reference sequence). The CDR3 extends over 15 amino acids. CDR3 protein: CASSSPGQGNYGYTF. The CDR3 bases are TGTGCCAGCAGTTCCCCGGGACAGGGGAACTATGGCTACACCTTC.

For the CDR3, the DNA is TGTGCCAGCAGCCCGACAGGGGGCTTGAAAATGGCCCAGCATTTT. Protein sequence: CASSPTGGLKMAQHF. This rearrangement joins TRBV28 to TRBJ1-5; TRBD1 aligns across 10 bases. From germline, CDR1 is MDHEN and CDR2 SYDVKM. The J segment lost 11 bases and the V segment lost 6 bases, leaving 13 bases of the junction unmatched. This CDR3 is built from 15 residues.

The V and J genes are TRBV3-1 (or the pseudogene TRBV3-2) and TRBJ2-5; TRBD1 agrees at 8 bases. Per the germline V gene, CDR1 is LGHDT and CDR2 is YNNKEL (reference sequence). This CDR3 contains 16 residues. V was pared by 4 bases and J by 5 bases, with 12 bases of the junction left unmatched. CDR3 loop: CASSPTPDRGGETQYF. CDR3 DNA: TGTGCCAGCAGCCCCACCCCAGACAGGGGCGGGGAGACCCAGTACTTC.

The rearrangement links TRBV27 to TRBJ1-3, with a weak D call TRBD1 (6 bases). This CDR3 region has 14 residues. Germline V gene lookup returns CDR1 MNHEY and CDR2 SMNVEV (reference sequence). The V and J ends lost 2 bases and 9 bases respectively, with 14 bases between them. The CDR3 protein is CASSLKGLGATIYF. In DNA form, the CDR3 reads TGTGCCAGCAGTTTAAAAGGCTTGGGGGCCACCATATATTTT.

A word on this clone: At one boundary the junction diverges from the germline segment, which might be a read error. This chain joins TRBV7-2 and TRBJ1-1; the D is unclear. The germline V gene has CDR1 SGHTA and CDR2 FQGNSA. CDR3 length: 14 residues. Written as DNA, the CDR3 is TGTGCCAGCAGCTTAGCTCCCGGGAACGCTGAAGCTTTCTTT. The encoded protein is CASSLAPGNAEAFF.

This chain connects TRBV6-5 to TRBJ2-7; the D gene is possibly TRBD1 (5 bases). V lost 6 bases to trimming and J lost 3 bases, with 9 bases between them. This CDR3 comprises 12 residues. The germline CDR1 and CDR2 sequences are MNHEY and SVGAGI. In DNA, the CDR3 is TGTGCCAGCAGAAAGGACAACTACGAGCAGTACTTC. Translating gives CASRKDNYEQYF.

V is TRBV7-2 and J is TRBJ2-7; 7 bases match TRBD2. The CDR3 is made up of 14 amino acids. The ends lost 4 bases at V and 0 bases at J; junction bases unmatched: 3. Germline-derived CDR1 and CDR2 are SGHTA and FQGNSA. CDR3 region: CASSSRGVSYEQYF. Written as DNA, the CDR3 is TGTGCCAGCAGCTCACGGGGGGTCTCCTACGAGCAGTACTTC.

V is TRBV27 and J is TRBJ2-7, with D perhaps TRBD1 or TRBD2 (7 bases each). This CDR3 has 14 residues. Trimming left V 7 bases short and J 3 bases short, with 16 bases between. Per the germline V gene, CDR1 is MNHEY and CDR2 is SMNVEV (reference sequence). CDR3 loop: CASTGAGQLYEQYF. CDR3 DNA sequence: TGTGCCAGCACCGGAGCGGGACAGCTCTACGAGCAGTACTTC.

The chain couples TRBV4-2 to TRBJ1-2, with TRBD1 as a possible D gene (5 bases). This CDR3 contains 15 residues. Germline V gene sequence: CDR1 LGHNA, CDR2 YNFKEQ. V lost 1 base, J lost 2 bases, and 11 bases lay in between. DNA for the CDR3: TGTGCCAGCAGCCAAGCGGGGGGAAAGAACTATGGCTACACCTTC. This sequence encodes CASSQAGGKNYGYTF.

The chain links TRBV28 to TRBJ2-7, with D possibly TRBD1 on 6 matching bases. V lost 5 bases to trimming and J lost 4 bases, with 15 bases between them. CDR1 MDHEN and CDR2 SYDVKM come from the germline V gene. CDR3 size: 14 residues. The CDR3 is CASSTSRDIYEQYF. The CDR3 DNA reads as TGTGCCAGCAGTACCTCCCGGGACATTTACGAGCAGTACTTC.

The rearrangement joins TRBV7-2 to TRBJ1-1; the D is unclear. The CDR3 extends over 14 amino acids. Germline V gene sequence: CDR1 SGHTA, CDR2 FQGNSA. The V end lost 5 bases, the J end lost 5 bases, and 15 bases lay between the germline ends. CDR3 DNA: TGTGCCAGCAGCACTTTAGGGTCGCTGACTGAAGCTTTCTTT. It translates to CASSTLGSLTEAFF.

This chain joins TRBV5-1 and TRBJ2-2, with unresolved D. CDR3 length: 14 amino acids. The germline V gene has CDR1 SGHRS and CDR2 YFSETQ. The V end was cut by 0 bases, the J end by 7 bases, with 10 bases between. The CDR3 nucleotides read TGCGCCAGCAGCTTGGATGGGCCCCGCGGGGAGCTGTTTTTT. Translation gives CASSLDGPRGELFF.

The V call is TRBV28, the J call TRBJ2-2, with 10 bases fitting TRBD2. The germline CDR1 and CDR2 sequences are MDHEN and SYDVKM. Losses at the gene ends were 6 bases for V and 5 bases for J; bases not matched to a gene: 15. CDR3 length: 18 amino acids. The CDR3 DNA reads as TGTGCCAGCAGCCTAGTTTACCCTAGCGGGAGAAAAACCGGGGAGCTGTTTTTT. It yields the protein CASSLVYPSGRKTGELFF.

The DNA for the CDR3 is TGTGCCAGCAGAAGACTAGCGGGGGGGCCAGAGACCCAGTACTTC. Its translation is CASRRLAGGPETQYF. The rearrangement links TRBV2 to TRBJ2-5, with 14 positions matching TRBD2. CDR1 SNHLY and CDR2 FYNNEI come from the germline V gene. V was pared by 6 bases and J by 4 bases, with 4 bases of the junction left unmatched. This CDR3 spans 15 amino acids.

Turning to this clone: Other nucleotide sequences from this sample produce the same CDR3. The CDR3 loop reads CASSSLTDTQYF. The CDR3 nucleotides are TGTGCCAGCAGTTCCCTAACAGATACGCAGTATTTT. This chain uses TRBV28 with TRBJ2-3, with D unclear. This CDR3 has 12 residues. CDR1 and CDR2 (germline): MDHEN, SYDVKM. Trimming removed 4 bases at V and 3 bases at J, with 5 bases between.

The chain joins TRBV11-2 to TRBJ2-3; TRBD2 matches 9 bases. Germline CDR1 and CDR2: SGHAT and FQNNGV. Trimming took 0 bases from V and 4 from J; bases not matched to a gene: 8. The length of the CDR3 is 17 residues. The chain's CDR3 is CASSLELGREGSDTQYF. The CDR3 DNA follows: TGTGCCAGCAGCTTAGAATTGGGGCGGGAGGGCTCAGATACGCAGTATTTT.

The V and J genes are TRBV4-3 and TRBJ1-6; D ambiguous. V shed 1 base and J shed 7 bases, with 8 bases lying between them. From germline, CDR1 is LGHNA and CDR2 YSLEER. The CDR3 extends over 14 amino acids. The CDR3 DNA reads TGCGCCAGCAGCCAAGCAGGAAAGAATTCACCCCTCCACTTT. Its translation: CASSQAGKNSPLHF.